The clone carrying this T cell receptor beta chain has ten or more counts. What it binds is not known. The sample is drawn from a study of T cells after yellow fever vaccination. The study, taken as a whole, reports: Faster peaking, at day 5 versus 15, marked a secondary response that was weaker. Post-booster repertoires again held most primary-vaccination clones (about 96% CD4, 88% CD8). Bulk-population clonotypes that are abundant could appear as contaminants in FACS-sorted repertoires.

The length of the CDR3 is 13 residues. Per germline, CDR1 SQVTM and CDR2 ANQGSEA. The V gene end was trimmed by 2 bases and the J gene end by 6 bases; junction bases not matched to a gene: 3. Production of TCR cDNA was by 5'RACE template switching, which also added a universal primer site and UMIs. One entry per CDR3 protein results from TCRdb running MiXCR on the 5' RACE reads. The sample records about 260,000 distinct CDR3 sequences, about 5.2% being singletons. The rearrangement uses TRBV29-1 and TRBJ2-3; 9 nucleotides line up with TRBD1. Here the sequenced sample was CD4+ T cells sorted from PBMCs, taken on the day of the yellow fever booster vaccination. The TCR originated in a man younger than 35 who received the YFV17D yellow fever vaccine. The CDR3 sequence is CSVEIQGADTQYF. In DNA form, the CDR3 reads TGCAGCGTTGAAATACAGGGGGCGGATACGCAGTATTTT.